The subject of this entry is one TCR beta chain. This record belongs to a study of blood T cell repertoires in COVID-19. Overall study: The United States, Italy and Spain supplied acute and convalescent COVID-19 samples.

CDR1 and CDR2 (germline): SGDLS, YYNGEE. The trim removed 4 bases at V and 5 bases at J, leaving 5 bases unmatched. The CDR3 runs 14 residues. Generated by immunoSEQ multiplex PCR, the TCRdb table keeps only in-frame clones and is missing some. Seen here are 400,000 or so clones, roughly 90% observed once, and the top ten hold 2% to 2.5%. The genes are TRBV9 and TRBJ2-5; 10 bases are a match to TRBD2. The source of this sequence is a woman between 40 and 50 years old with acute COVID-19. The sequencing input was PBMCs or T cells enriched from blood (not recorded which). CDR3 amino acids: CASSKSGGAETQYF. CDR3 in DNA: TGTGCCAGCAGCAAGAGCGGGGGGGCGGAGACCCAGTACTTC. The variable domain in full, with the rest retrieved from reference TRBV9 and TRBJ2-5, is DSGVTQTPKHLITATGQRVTLRCSPRSGDLSVYWYQQSLDQGLQFLIQYYNGEERAKGNILERFSAQQFPDLHSELNLSSLELGDSALYFCASSKSGGAETQYFGPGTRLLVL.